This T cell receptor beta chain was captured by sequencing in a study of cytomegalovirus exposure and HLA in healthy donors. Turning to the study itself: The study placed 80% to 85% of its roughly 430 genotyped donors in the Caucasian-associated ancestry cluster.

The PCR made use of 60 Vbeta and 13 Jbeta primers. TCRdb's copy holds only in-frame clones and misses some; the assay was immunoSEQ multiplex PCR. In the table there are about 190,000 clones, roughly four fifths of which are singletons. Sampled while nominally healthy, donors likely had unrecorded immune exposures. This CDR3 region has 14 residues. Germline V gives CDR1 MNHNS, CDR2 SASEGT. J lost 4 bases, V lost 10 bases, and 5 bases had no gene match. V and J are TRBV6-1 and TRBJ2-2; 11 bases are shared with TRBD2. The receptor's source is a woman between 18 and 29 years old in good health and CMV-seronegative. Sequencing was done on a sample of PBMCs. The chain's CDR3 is CANEGTSGTGELFF. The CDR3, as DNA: TGTGCCAACGAAGGGACTAGCGGCACCGGGGAGCTGTTTTTT.